The 32 T cell receptor beta chains below all came from one sample that was sequenced in a study of CD8+CD57+ T cells in acquired aplastic anemia. Genomic DNA served as template for TCR beta VDJ and CDR3 profiling. In TCRdb, the reads were re-called with MiXCR into one record per CDR3 protein. The table has fewer than 200,000 distinct CDR3 sequences, approximately 52% seen once. The patients chosen for sequencing had shown expansion of CD8+CD57+ cells (detected by flow cytometry). Material: sorted CD4+, CD8+, or CD8+CD57+ T cells (not recorded which) from PBMCs. These receptors were obtained from a human donor with aplastic anemia.

The V gene is TRBV2, the J gene TRBJ2-1; the D gene is possibly TRBD1 (5 bases). There are 14 residues in the CDR3. Germline V CDR1 and CDR2: SNHLY, FYNNEI. V was shortened by 2 bases and J by 2 bases, with 7 bases between the two germline ends. The CDR3 is CASSEQGTYNEQFF. The CDR3, as DNA: TGTGCCAGCAGTGAACAGGGTACCTACAATGAGCAGTTCTTC.

J is TRBJ2-7 and V is TRBV5-1; 8 bases fit TRBD2. This CDR3 has 18 amino acids. J was trimmed by 0 bases and V by 0 bases; bases with no gene match: 11. The germline gives CDR1 SGHRS, CDR2 YFSETQ. CDR3 DNA sequence: TGCGCCAGCAGCTTGGCTCCTATTAGCGGGGTGAGCTCCTACGAGCAGTACTTC. Its translation: CASSLAPISGVSSYEQYF.

Ten or more counts support this clonotype. This rearrangement joins TRBV19 to TRBJ1-5; D uncertain. Trimming removed 3 bases at V and 5 bases at J, with 14 bases between. CDR1 LNHDA and CDR2 SQIVND come from the germline V gene (reference sequence). The CDR3 has 15 amino acids. The CDR3 DNA reads TGTGCCAGTAGTATTATTCGATCCGGGGATCAGCCCCAGCATTTT. Protein: CASSIIRSGDQPQHF.

This clonotype was counted many times. The V gene is TRBV20-1, the J gene TRBJ2-5; D is possibly TRBD2 (7 bases). The germline V and J ends were trimmed by 3 bases and 2 bases, with 25 bases remaining between them. Per germline, CDR1 DFQATT and CDR2 SNEGSKA (reference sequence). CDR3 length equals 18 residues. Written as DNA, the CDR3 is TGCAGTGCTAGGGCCGCCTACCTTAAGGGGGGGACACAAGAGACCCAGTACTTC. Its protein product is CSARAAYLKGGTQETQYF.

The J gene is TRBJ1-1, the V gene TRBV27, with D uncertain. Germline V gene sequence: CDR1 MNHEY, CDR2 SMNVEV (reference sequence). The CDR3 covers 13 residues. The V and J ends lost 5 bases and 6 bases respectively, with 13 bases between them. CDR3: CASSKPLGSEAFF. The CDR3 DNA follows: TGTGCCAGCAGTAAGCCCCTAGGTTCTGAAGCTTTCTTT.

The rearrangement uses TRBV10-3 and TRBJ2-7; the match to TRBD2 covers 9 bases. J was trimmed by 0 bases and V by 8 bases; bases with no gene match: 8. This CDR3 contains 15 residues. Per the germline V gene, CDR1 is ENHRY and CDR2 is SYGVKD. The CDR3 reads CAIGLAGSSSYEQYF. The DNA of the CDR3 is TGTGCCATCGGTCTAGCGGGGTCAAGCTCCTACGAGCAGTACTTC.

The chain couples TRBV29-1 to TRBJ2-3, with TRBD1 matching over 10 bases. Germline V gene sequence: CDR1 SQVTM, CDR2 ANQGSEA. V was pared by 4 bases and J by 6 bases, with 10 bases of the junction left unmatched. The CDR3 contains 15 residues. In DNA, the CDR3 is TGCAGCGTTGGTAAAGGGACAGGGGTTGTGGATACGCAGTATTTT. Translation gives CSVGKGTGVVDTQYF.

This clonotype has at least ten counts. This chain uses TRBV5-1 with TRBJ2-3; the D gene could be TRBD1 or TRBD2 (5 bases each). Germline assignment: CDR1 SGHRS and CDR2 YFSETQ. V was cut by 2 bases and J by 0 bases, with 10 bases left in between. The CDR3 length is 15 residues. The CDR3 here is CASSLPGPSTDTQYF. Written as DNA, the CDR3 is TGCGCCAGCAGCTTACCGGGACCTAGCACAGATACGCAGTATTTT.

This clonotype has ten or more counts. The chain links TRBV4-3 to TRBJ2-1; 9 positions match TRBD1. This CDR3 has 16 residues. Unmatched junction bases numbered 3, after V lost 0 bases and J lost 3 bases. Germline V gene data show CDR1 as LGHNA and CDR2 as YSLEER. DNA of the CDR3: TGCGCCAGCAGCCAAGAGAAGACAGGGGGCTACAATGAGCAGTTCTTC. It yields the protein CASSQEKTGGYNEQFF.

The V call is TRBV29-1, the J call TRBJ2-2, with D possibly TRBD1 on 6 matching bases. V was trimmed by 3 bases and J by 1 base, leaving 12 bases between them. The CDR3 length is 15 residues. From germline, CDR1 is SQVTM and CDR2 ANQGSEA. CDR3 in amino acids: CSVDGRGENTGELFF. CDR3 coding DNA: TGCAGCGTTGATGGCAGGGGCGAGAACACCGGGGAGCTGTTTTTT.

This clonotype occurred once. A read error may be the cause here, since a much bigger clone is one base away. This chain links TRBV3-1 with TRBJ2-7; 10 positions agree with TRBD2. Looked up from germline, CDR1 is LGHDT and CDR2 is YNNKEL (reference sequence). The CDR3 runs to 18 residues. V lost 4 bases and J lost 2; bases outside the gene matches: 14. CDR3 DNA sequence: TGTGCCAGCAGCCGTTCGGGAGCTAGCGGGGGCGTAACCTACGAGCAGTACTTC. Translation: CASSRSGASGGVTYEQYF.

In this sample, this clonotype turned up a few times. The chain employs TRBV2 and TRBJ1-1, with a weak D call TRBD1 (5 bases). V was cut by 2 bases and J by 11 bases, with 12 bases left in between. The length of the CDR3 is 12 residues. Germline V gene data show CDR1 as SNHLY and CDR2 as FYNNEI. The CDR3 nucleotides read TGTGCCAGCAGTGAATTGGGCAGGGAGGCTTTCTTT. This codes for CASSELGREAFF.

This chain joins TRBV7-3 and TRBJ2-1; D gene unclear. CDR1 is SGHTA and CDR2 is FQGTGA in the germline V gene. This CDR3 spans 12 amino acids. V was pared by 4 bases and J by 10 bases, with 11 bases between. The DNA for the CDR3 is TGTGCCAGCAGCTCCCGGACGGAGGAGCAGTTCTTC. Its translation is CASSSRTEEQFF.

A remark on this clonotype: As the CDR3 is not closed by the conserved phenylalanine or tryptophan, this likely results from a read error. No DNA is shown, since the ends of the CDR3 on it are uncertain; the CDR3 is the one TCRdb lists. The rearrangement uses TRBV20-1 and TRBJ2-3; the DNA was not compared with TRBD1, the D call given in the table. Per germline, CDR1 DFQATT and CDR2 SNEGSKA (reference sequence). The CDR3 spans 14 residues, counting both ends. This CDR3 reads CSAMDRGVIYTQCL.

The genes are TRBV7-3 and TRBJ2-1; D may be TRBD2 (5 bases). V was pared by 1 base and J by 0 bases, with 10 bases between. Germline V gene lookup returns CDR1 SGHTA and CDR2 FQGTGA. This CDR3 region has 16 residues. The CDR3 DNA is TGTGCCAGCAGCTTAAGCCGGGATGGCTCCTACAATGAGCAGTTCTTC. Encoded protein: CASSLSRDGSYNEQFF.

J is TRBJ1-2 and V is TRBV10-2, with D unclear. The germline V gene encodes CDR1 WSHSY and CDR2 SAAADI. The CDR3 consists of 14 residues. The V and J ends lost 0 bases and 6 bases respectively, with 11 bases between them. The CDR3 sequence is CASSESSRPNGYTF. The CDR3 region has the DNA TGCGCCAGCAGTGAGTCCTCTAGACCGAATGGCTACACCTTC.

This clonotype was counted ten times or more. V usage is TRBV13 and J usage is TRBJ1-1, with D perhaps matching TRBD1 (6 bases). This CDR3 region has 17 residues. V shed 2 bases and J shed 0 bases, with 16 bases lying between them. From germline, CDR1 is PRHDT and CDR2 FYEKMQ (reference sequence). The CDR3 protein is CASSLRQGPRLNTEAFF. CDR3 sequence (DNA): TGTGCCAGCAGCTTAAGGCAGGGGCCTCGGTTGAACACTGAAGCTTTCTTT.

The V and J genes are TRBV7-8 and TRBJ2-1; 7 nucleotides align to TRBD1. Per germline, CDR1 SGHVS and CDR2 FQNEAQ. The CDR3 runs to 16 residues. V dropped 3 bases and J dropped 1; count of bases not matched to a gene: 6. CDR3 nucleotide sequence: TGTGCCAGCAGCTTTGTTAGGGGGCGATCCTACAATGAGCAGTTCTTC. This gives the protein CASSFVRGRSYNEQFF.

The rearrangement uses TRBV9 and TRBJ2-7; D is possibly TRBD1 (5 bases). Germline V gene sequence: CDR1 SGDLS, CDR2 YYNGEE. Trimming took 3 bases from V and 0 from J, leaving 10 bases between them. The length of the CDR3 is 14 residues. CDR3 nucleotides: TGTGCCAGCAGCGCAGGGCCTAACTCCTACGAGCAGTACTTC. It codes for CASSAGPNSYEQYF.

This clonotype was seen just once. A single base separates this from a much larger clone, so it may be a read error. The chain has TRBV30 and TRBJ2-5; a weak D match, TRBD1 (7 bases). Germline V gene data show CDR1 as GTSNPN and CDR2 as SVGIG (reference sequence). V gave up 3 bases and J gave up 3 bases, with 11 bases separating them. The CDR3 is made up of 13 amino acids. The CDR3: CAWRRGQKETQYF. The DNA for the CDR3 is TGTGCCTGGAGGCGGGGACAGAAAGAGACCCAGTACTTC.

The chain employs TRBV6-5 and TRBJ2-3; the D gene is possibly TRBD1 (6 bases). The ends were cut back, 4 bases at V and 0 bases at J, with 11 bases in the middle. The CDR3 is 15 residues long. CDR1 and CDR2 (germline): MNHEY, SVGAGI. The CDR3 DNA reads as TGTGCCAGCAGTTCAGGACAGACAAGCACAGATACGCAGTATTTT. The encoded protein is CASSSGQTSTDTQYF.

V is TRBV2 and J is TRBJ1-5, with D perhaps matching TRBD1 (5 bases). Trimming removed 6 bases from V and 4 bases from J, with 13 bases in between. The CDR3 is 14 amino acids. Germline-derived CDR1 and CDR2 are SNHLY and FYNNEI. The CDR3: CASRTGTGNQPQHF. The DNA of the CDR3 is TGTGCCAGCAGAACTGGGACGGGAAATCAGCCCCAGCATTTT.

The table lists this clonotype with many counts. The chain combines TRBV24-1 with TRBJ2-4, with D possibly being TRBD1 or TRBD2 (5 bases each). V was pared by 5 bases and J by 7 bases, with 11 bases between. CDR3 size: 13 residues. The germline V gene has CDR1 KGHDR and CDR2 SFDVKD. Here the CDR3 reads CATSGGYLNIQYF. DNA of the CDR3: TGTGCCACCAGTGGGGGGTACTTGAACATTCAGTACTTC.

This clonotype was seen at least ten times. At one of its ends the junction is not consistent with the germline gene, which may arise from a read error. This chain joins TRBV19 and TRBJ2-5; 7 nucleotides line up with TRBD2. The CDR3 sequence is 14 residues long. Per the germline V gene, CDR1 is LNHDA and CDR2 is SQIVND (reference sequence). CDR3 DNA sequence: TGTGCCAGTAGTGCCGGACTAGGATTGGAGATCCAGTACTTC. This translates into CASSAGLGLEIQYF.

In this sample, this clonotype turned up many times. The genes are TRBV5-1 and TRBJ1-6, with D uncertain. V lost 4 bases to trimming and J lost 3 bases, with 8 bases between them. The germline V gene encodes CDR1 SGHRS and CDR2 YFSETQ. The CDR3 totals 14 residues. CDR3 amino acids: CASSRSSYNSPLHF. In DNA form, the CDR3 reads TGCGCCAGCAGCCGGAGCAGCTATAATTCACCCCTCCACTTT.

This clonotype came up a few times. The V call is TRBV10-3, the J call TRBJ2-3; TRBD2 matches at 10 bases. V trimming: 3 bases; J trimming: 4 bases; junction bases outside the gene matches: 4. Germline values: CDR1 ENHRY, CDR2 SYGVKD. This CDR3 contains 15 residues. DNA of the CDR3: TGTGCCATCAGTGAACTAGCGGGGATTTCAGATACGCAGTATTTT. It specifies CAISELAGISDTQYF.

In its sample, this clonotype was seen once. The chain employs TRBV28 and TRBJ2-7, with D possibly matching TRBD2 (5 bases). Germline V gives CDR1 MDHEN, CDR2 SYDVKM. The CDR3 sequence is 15 residues long. V lost 6 bases to trimming and J lost 5 bases, with 20 bases between them. The CDR3 reads CASSVPGLAIHEQYF. DNA for the CDR3: TGTGCCAGCAGCGTTCCGGGATTGGCTATCCACGAGCAGTACTTC.

A note on this clonotype: This may come from a read error, since a much larger clone is one base off. V is TRBV9 and J is TRBJ2-2; D is unresolved. CDR1 SGDLS and CDR2 YYNGEE come from the germline V gene. The ends were cut back, 4 bases at V and 3 bases at J, with 13 bases in the middle. There are 15 residues in the CDR3. The CDR3 spells CASSHELVHTGELFF. The CDR3 nucleotides read TGTGCCAGCAGCCACGAGCTAGTTCACACCGGGGAGCTGTTTTTT.

This clonotype was counted a few times. The chain joins TRBV19 to TRBJ2-7; no clear D. Germline values: CDR1 LNHDA, CDR2 SQIVND (reference sequence). The CDR3 runs 13 residues. V was cut by 5 bases and J by 3 bases, with 11 bases left in between. This CDR3 reads CASSPQLGYEQYF. The CDR3 bases are TGTGCCAGTAGTCCCCAGCTAGGCTACGAGCAGTACTTC.

This clonotype has a count of ten or more. The chain carries TRBV9 and TRBJ2-1; 8 bases fit TRBD2. Germline trimming cut 2 bases from V and 2 bases from J; bases unmatched to any gene: 3. The CDR3 extends over 15 amino acids. From germline, CDR1 is SGDLS and CDR2 YYNGEE. In DNA form, the CDR3 reads TGTGCCAGCAGCGTGGGACTAGGGCCCTACAATGAGCAGTTCTTC. This codes for CASSVGLGPYNEQFF.

The chain links TRBV5-1 to TRBJ2-7; maybe TRBD2 (6 bases). V lost 3 bases and J 3 bases, leaving 13 bases between the germline ends. The CDR3 covers 14 residues. Germline-derived CDR1 and CDR2 are SGHRS and YFSETQ. The CDR3 DNA follows: TGCGCCAGCAGCTCGGGGGACCAGGGCTACGAGCAGTACTTC. Amino acid sequence: CASSSGDQGYEQYF.

In its sample, this clonotype was seen many times. The genes are TRBV2 and TRBJ1-3, with a possible D match to TRBD1 (5 bases). Per the germline V gene, CDR1 is SNHLY and CDR2 is FYNNEI. The V end was cut by 4 bases, the J end by 3 bases, with 7 bases between. CDR3 length equals 13 residues. The CDR3: CASSAGSGNTIYF. As DNA, the CDR3 is TGTGCCAGCAGTGCAGGGAGTGGAAACACCATATATTTT.